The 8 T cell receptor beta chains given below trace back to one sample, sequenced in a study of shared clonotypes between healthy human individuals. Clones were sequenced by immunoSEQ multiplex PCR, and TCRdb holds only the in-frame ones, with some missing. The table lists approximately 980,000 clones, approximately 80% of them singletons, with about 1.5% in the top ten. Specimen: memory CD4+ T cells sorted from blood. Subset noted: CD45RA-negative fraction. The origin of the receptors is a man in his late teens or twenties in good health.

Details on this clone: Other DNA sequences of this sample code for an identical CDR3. The CDR3 region has the DNA TGTGCCAGCAGTTTCCAGGGGGGGAACACTGAAGCTTTCTTT. Encoded protein: CASSFQGGNTEAFF. This chain connects TRBV6-5 to TRBJ1-1, with 7 bases that match TRBD1. There are 14 residues in the CDR3. CDR1 MNHEY and CDR2 SVGAGI come from the germline V gene. J lost 1 base, V lost 4 bases, and 3 bases had no gene match.

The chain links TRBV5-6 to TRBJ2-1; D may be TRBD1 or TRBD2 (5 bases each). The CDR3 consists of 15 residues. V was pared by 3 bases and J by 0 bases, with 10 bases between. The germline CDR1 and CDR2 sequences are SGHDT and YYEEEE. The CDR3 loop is CASSSRGVSYNEQFF. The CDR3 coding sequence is TGTGCCAGCAGCTCGAGGGGCGTCTCCTACAATGAGCAGTTCTTC.

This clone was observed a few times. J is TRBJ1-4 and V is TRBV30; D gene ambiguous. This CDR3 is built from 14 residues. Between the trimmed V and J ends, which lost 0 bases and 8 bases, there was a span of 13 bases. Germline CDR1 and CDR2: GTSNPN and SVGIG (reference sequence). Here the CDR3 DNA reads TGTGCCTGGAGTGTGGGAAGTCTTAGGGAAAAACTGTTTTTT. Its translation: CAWSVGSLREKLFF.

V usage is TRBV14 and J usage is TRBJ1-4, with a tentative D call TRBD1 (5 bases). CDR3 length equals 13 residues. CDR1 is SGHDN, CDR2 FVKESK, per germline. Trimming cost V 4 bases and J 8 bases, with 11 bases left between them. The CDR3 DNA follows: TGTGCCAGCAGCCGTTTCCAGGGAGAAAAACTGTTTTTT. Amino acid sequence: CASSRFQGEKLFF.

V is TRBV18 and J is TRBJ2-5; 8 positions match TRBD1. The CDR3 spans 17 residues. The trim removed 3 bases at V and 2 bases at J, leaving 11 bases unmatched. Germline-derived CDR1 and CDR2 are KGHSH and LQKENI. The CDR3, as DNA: TGTGCCAGCTCACCGCTACCAGGGGGCGCCCCACAAGAGACCCAGTACTTC. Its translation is CASSPLPGGAPQETQYF.

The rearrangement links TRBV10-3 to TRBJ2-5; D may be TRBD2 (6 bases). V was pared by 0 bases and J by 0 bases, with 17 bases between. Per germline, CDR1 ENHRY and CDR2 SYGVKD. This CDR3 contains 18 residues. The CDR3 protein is CAISESGSGGRYQETQYF. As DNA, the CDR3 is TGTGCCATCAGTGAGTCAGGTAGCGGAGGGAGGTACCAAGAGACCCAGTACTTC.

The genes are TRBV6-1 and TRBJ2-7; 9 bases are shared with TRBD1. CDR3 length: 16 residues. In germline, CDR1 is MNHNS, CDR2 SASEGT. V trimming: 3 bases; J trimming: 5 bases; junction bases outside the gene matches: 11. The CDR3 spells CASSDGVWDRVHEQYF. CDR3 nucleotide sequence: TGTGCCAGCAGTGATGGTGTTTGGGACAGGGTCCACGAGCAGTACTTC.

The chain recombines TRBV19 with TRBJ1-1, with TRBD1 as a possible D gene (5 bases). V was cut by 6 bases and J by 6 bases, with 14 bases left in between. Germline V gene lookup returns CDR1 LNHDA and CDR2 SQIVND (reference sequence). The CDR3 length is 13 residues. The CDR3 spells CASSPTEMSEAFF. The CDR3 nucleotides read TGTGCCAGTAGCCCGACAGAGATGTCTGAAGCTTTCTTT.